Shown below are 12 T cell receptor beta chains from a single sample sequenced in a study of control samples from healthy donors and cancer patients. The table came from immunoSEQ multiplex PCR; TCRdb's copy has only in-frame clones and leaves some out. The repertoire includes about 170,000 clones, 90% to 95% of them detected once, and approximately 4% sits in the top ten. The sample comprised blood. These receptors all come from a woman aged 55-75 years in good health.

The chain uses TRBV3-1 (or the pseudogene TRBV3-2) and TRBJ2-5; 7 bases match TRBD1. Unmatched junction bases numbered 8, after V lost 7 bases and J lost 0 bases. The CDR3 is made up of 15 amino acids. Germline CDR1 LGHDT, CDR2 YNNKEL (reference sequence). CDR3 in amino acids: CASTSWTGYQETQYF. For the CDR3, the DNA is TGTGCCAGCACTAGTTGGACAGGATACCAAGAGACCCAGTACTTC.

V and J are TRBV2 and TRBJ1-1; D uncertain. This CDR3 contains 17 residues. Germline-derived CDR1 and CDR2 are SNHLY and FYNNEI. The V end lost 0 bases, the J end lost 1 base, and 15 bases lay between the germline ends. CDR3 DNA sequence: TGTGCCAGCAGTGAAGCGGTGGGGTGGGTACCGAACACTGAAGCTTTCTTT. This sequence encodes CASSEAVGWVPNTEAFF.

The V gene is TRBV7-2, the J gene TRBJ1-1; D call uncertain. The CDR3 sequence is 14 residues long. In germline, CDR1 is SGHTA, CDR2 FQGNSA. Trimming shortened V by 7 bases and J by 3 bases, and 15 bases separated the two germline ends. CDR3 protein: CASTEIPRDTEAFF. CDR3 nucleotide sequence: TGTGCCAGCACCGAGATCCCGAGGGACACTGAAGCTTTCTTT. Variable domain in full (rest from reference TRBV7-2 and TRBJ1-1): GAGVSQSPSNKVTEKGKDVELRCDPISGHTALYWYRQSLGQGLEFLIYFQGNSAPDKSGLPSDRFSAERTGGSVSTLTIQRTQQEDSAVYLCASTEIPRDTEAFFGQGTRLTVV.

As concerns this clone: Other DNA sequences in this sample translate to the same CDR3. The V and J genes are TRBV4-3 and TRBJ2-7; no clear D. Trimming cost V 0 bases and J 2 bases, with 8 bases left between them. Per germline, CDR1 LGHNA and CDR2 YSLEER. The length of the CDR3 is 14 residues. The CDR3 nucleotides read TGCGCCAGCAGCCAAGAGTACAGCACCTACGAGCAGTACTTC. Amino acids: CASSQEYSTYEQYF.

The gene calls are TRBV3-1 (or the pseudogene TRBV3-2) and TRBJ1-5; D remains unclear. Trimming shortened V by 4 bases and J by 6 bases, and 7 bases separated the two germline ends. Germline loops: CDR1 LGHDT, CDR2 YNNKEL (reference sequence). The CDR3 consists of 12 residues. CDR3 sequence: CASSLPGQPQHF. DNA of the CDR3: TGTGCCAGCAGCCTTCCAGGTCAGCCCCAGCATTTT.

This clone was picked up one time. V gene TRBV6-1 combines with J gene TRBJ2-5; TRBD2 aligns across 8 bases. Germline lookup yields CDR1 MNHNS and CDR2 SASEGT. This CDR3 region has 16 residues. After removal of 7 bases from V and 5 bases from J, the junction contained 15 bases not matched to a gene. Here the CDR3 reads CASTDGGANPRETQYF. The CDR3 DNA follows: TGTGCCAGCACTGACGGGGGGGCCAACCCCCGGGAGACCCAGTACTTC.

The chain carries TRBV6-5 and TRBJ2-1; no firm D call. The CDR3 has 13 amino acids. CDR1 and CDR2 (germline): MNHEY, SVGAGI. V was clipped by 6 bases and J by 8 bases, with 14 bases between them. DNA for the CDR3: TGTGCCAGCAGCTCGGGTTTGCTCTATGAGCAGTTCTTC. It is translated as CASSSGLLYEQFF.

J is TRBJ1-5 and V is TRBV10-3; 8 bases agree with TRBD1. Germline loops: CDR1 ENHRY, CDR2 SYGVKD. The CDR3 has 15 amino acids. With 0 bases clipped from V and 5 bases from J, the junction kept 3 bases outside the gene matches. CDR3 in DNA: TGTGCCATCAGTGAGTCCCGACAGGGGTATCAGCCCCAGCATTTT. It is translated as CAISESRQGYQPQHF.

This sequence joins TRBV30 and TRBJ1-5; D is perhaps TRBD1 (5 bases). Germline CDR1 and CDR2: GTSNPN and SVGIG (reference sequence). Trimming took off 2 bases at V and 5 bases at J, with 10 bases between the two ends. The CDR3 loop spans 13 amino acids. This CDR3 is CAWSRDGDQPQHF. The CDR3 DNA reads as TGTGCCTGGAGTCGGGACGGTGATCAGCCCCAGCATTTT.

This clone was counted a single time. The DNA for the CDR3 is TGTGCCAGCTCACTACAGACAAACACTGAAGCTTTCTTT. Residues: CASSLQTNTEAFF. The gene calls are TRBV18 and TRBJ1-1; D call uncertain. This CDR3 has 13 residues. The V end was cut by 4 bases, the J end by 2 bases, with 8 bases between. Germline V gives CDR1 KGHSH, CDR2 LQKENI.

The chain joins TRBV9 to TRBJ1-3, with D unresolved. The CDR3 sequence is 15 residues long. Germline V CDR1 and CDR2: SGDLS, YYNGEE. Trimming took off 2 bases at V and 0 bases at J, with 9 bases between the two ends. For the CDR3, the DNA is TGTGCCAGCAGCGTCCCCTCGGACTCTGGAAACACCATATATTTT. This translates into CASSVPSDSGNTIYF.

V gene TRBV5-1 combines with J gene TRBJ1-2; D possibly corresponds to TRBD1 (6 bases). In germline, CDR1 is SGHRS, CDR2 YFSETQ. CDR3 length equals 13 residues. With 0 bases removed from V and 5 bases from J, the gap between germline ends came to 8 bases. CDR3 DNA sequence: TGCGCCAGCAGCTTGGAACAGGGATATGGCTACACCTTC. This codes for CASSLEQGYGYTF.